This TCR beta chain was documented in a study of cytomegalovirus exposure and HLA in healthy donors. Primers included in the PCR were 60 Vbeta and 13 Jbeta primers. Clones were sequenced by immunoSEQ multiplex PCR, and TCRdb holds only the in-frame ones, with some missing. The sample lists approximately 220,000 clones; roughly 80% were seen once. Germline CDR1 reads SEHNR; CDR2 reads FQNEAQ (reference sequence). CDR3 size: 18 residues. After removal of 5 bases from V and 7 bases from J, the junction contained 18 bases not matched to a gene. This receptor was obtained from a man aged 25 to 45 in good health and CMV-seronegative. V and J are TRBV7-9 and TRBJ1-4, with 8 bases that match TRBD1. The sequenced sample was PBMCs. Written as DNA, the CDR3 is TGTGCCAGCAGCCCGACAGGGGAGAGTGTACAATTTACTGAAAAACTGTTTTTT. Translating it yields CASSPTGESVQFTEKLFF.